This entry lists 17 T cell receptor beta chains sequenced from one sample in a study of early T cells in non-severe SARS-CoV-2 infection. From the 5' RACE reads, TCRdb called clonotypes with MiXCR, one entry per CDR3 protein. The sample has approximately 50,000 distinct CDR3 sequences; approximately 8.5% are singletons. The sample was whole blood. All receptors come from an adult who was a healthcare worker with PCR-confirmed SARS-CoV-2 infection or an uninfected control (not recorded which).

In this sample, this clonotype turned up many times. V gene TRBV7-9 combines with J gene TRBJ2-2, with no clear D. Trimming removed 5 bases from V and 2 bases from J, with 21 bases in between. This CDR3 is 18 amino acids long. CDR1 is SEHNR and CDR2 is FQNEAQ in the germline V gene (reference sequence). The CDR3 DNA sequence: TGTGCCAGCAGCCCGAGAGGTGGGCCTTCGGAAAACACCGGGGAGCTGTTTTTT. Translating gives CASSPRGGPSENTGELFF.

This clonotype was seen ten or more times. The chain has TRBV7-2 and TRBJ2-2, with 9 bases identical to TRBD1. Germline CDR1 SGHTA, CDR2 FQGNSA. The CDR3 extends over 16 amino acids. V lost 9 bases and J lost 6; bases outside the gene matches: 14. CDR3: CASQLTGGGFAGELFF. CDR3 in DNA: TGTGCCAGTCAGCTAACAGGGGGCGGATTTGCCGGGGAGCTGTTTTTT. Variable domain in full (rest from reference TRBV7-2 and TRBJ2-2): GAGVSQSPSNKVTEKGKDVELRCDPISGHTALYWYRQSLGQGLEFLIYFQGNSAPDKSGLPSDRFSAERTGGSVSTLTIQRTQQEDSAVYLCASQLTGGGFAGELFFGEGSRLTVL.

The chain uses TRBV7-2 and TRBJ2-5, with D unresolved. V lost 5 bases and J lost 5, with 6 bases in between. The CDR3 runs to 11 residues. Germline CDR1 is SGHTA and CDR2 is FQGNSA. DNA for the CDR3: TGTGCCAGCAGCCAAGCGGAGACCCAGTACTTC. This gives the protein CASSQAETQYF.

This clonotype was observed at least ten times. The chain is built from TRBV12-3 or TRBV12-4 and TRBJ1-2; unclear D gene. The CDR3 is made up of 14 amino acids. The ends were cut back, 6 bases at V and 0 bases at J, with 11 bases in the middle. This CDR3 is CASSRDLANYGYTF. As DNA, the CDR3 is TGTGCCAGCAGCAGAGACCTAGCTAACTATGGCTACACCTTC.

At least ten counts were recorded for this clonotype. The J gene is TRBJ2-2, the V gene TRBV5-1, with D maybe TRBD1 (5 bases). The CDR3 consists of 15 residues. V was pared by 3 bases and J by 0 bases, with 9 bases between. Germline values: CDR1 SGHRS, CDR2 YFSETQ. The CDR3 DNA reads as TGCGCCAGCAGCTCTCAGGGCTCGAACACCGGGGAGCTGTTTTTT. This codes for CASSSQGSNTGELFF.

This clonotype was seen repeatedly, ten times or more. This chain joins TRBV7-2 and TRBJ1-5, with 7 bases lining up with TRBD1. Per germline, CDR1 SGHTA and CDR2 FQGNSA. The V gene end was trimmed by 2 bases and the J gene end by 3 bases; junction bases not matched to a gene: 4. The CDR3 contains 15 residues. Here the CDR3 DNA reads TGTGCCAGCAGCTTAATGGGACAGCCCAATCAGCCCCAGCATTTT. Protein product: CASSLMGQPNQPQHF.

This clonotype has just a few counts. This chain joins TRBV6-2 or TRBV6-3 and TRBJ2-7, with TRBD2 as a possible D gene (6 bases). Germline V CDR1 and CDR2: MNHEY, SVGEGT. V dropped 0 bases and J dropped 3 bases, with 12 bases sitting between them. This CDR3 is 15 amino acids long. Here the CDR3 DNA reads TGTGCCAGCAGTTACTCGGCGGGTAGCGGCTACGAGCAGTACTTC. It codes for CASSYSAGSGYEQYF.

This clonotype showed up many times. V usage is TRBV5-1 and J usage is TRBJ2-3; D remains ambiguous. CDR3 size: 14 residues. Trimming pared 0 bases from V and 5 bases from J, leaving 10 bases between. The germline gives CDR1 SGHRS, CDR2 YFSETQ. Here the CDR3 DNA reads TGCGCCAGCAGCTTGGCCAGCAACGGAGATACGCAGTATTTT. Residues: CASSLASNGDTQYF.

This clonotype was observed a few times. V usage is TRBV29-1 and J usage is TRBJ1-2, with TRBD1 identical over 10 bases. Germline-derived CDR1 and CDR2 are SQVTM and ANQGSEA. This CDR3 is 13 amino acids long. V lost 4 bases and J lost 3; bases outside the gene matches: 2. In DNA, the CDR3 is TGCAGCGTTGGCGGACAGGGGGACTATGGCTACACCTTC. Translated, it gives CSVGGQGDYGYTF.

This clonotype was found many times. The rearrangement uses TRBV18 and TRBJ1-1; D uncertain. Trimming removed 2 bases at V and 1 base at J, with 5 bases between. The CDR3 has 13 residues. Germline lookup yields CDR1 KGHSH and CDR2 LQKENI. The CDR3 nucleotides read TGTGCCAGCTCACCATCAGAGAACACTGAAGCTTTCTTT. It translates to CASSPSENTEAFF.

This clonotype was detected only a few times. The chain employs TRBV10-3 and TRBJ1-2; D possibly corresponds to TRBD1 (5 bases). With 5 bases removed from V and 7 bases from J, the gap between germline ends came to 11 bases. Germline-derived CDR1 and CDR2 are ENHRY and SYGVKD. CDR3 size: 12 residues. CDR3 sequence: CAISNRTSGYTF. The CDR3, as DNA: TGTGCCATCAGTAACAGGACTTCTGGCTACACCTTC.

Only a few counts were recorded for this clonotype. V and J are TRBV7-9 and TRBJ1-1; the match to TRBD1 covers 7 bases. Per germline, CDR1 SEHNR and CDR2 FQNEAQ (reference sequence). The length of the CDR3 is 14 residues. The ends lost 5 bases at V and 4 bases at J; junction bases unmatched: 7. The CDR3 sequence is CASSPQGPFTEAFF. DNA of the CDR3: TGTGCCAGCAGCCCACAGGGGCCCTTCACTGAAGCTTTCTTT.

This clonotype occurred many times. The genes are TRBV6-5 and TRBJ2-2, with 7 bases matching TRBD1. After removal of 4 bases from V and 4 bases from J, the junction contained 3 bases not matched to a gene. The CDR3 runs to 14 residues. Looked up from germline, CDR1 is MNHEY and CDR2 is SVGAGI. CDR3 nucleotide sequence: TGTGCCAGCAGTTCCCGGGACAGCACCGGGGAGCTGTTTTTT. Protein product: CASSSRDSTGELFF.

This clonotype was observed at least ten times. The chain joins TRBV7-2 to TRBJ2-1, with a tentative D call TRBD2 (6 bases). The CDR3 loop spans 15 amino acids. Between the trimmed V and J ends, which lost 8 bases and 4 bases, there was a span of 18 bases. CDR1 and CDR2 from the germline V gene are SGHTA and FQGNSA. CDR3 sequence (DNA): TGTGCCAGCGGAGGTGGAGGGGTAGGGTACAATGAGCAGTTCTTC. This translates into CASGGGGVGYNEQFF.

This clonotype was recorded a few times. The genes are TRBV10-3 and TRBJ2-7; 10 bases fit TRBD2. CDR1 is ENHRY, CDR2 SYGVKD, per germline. J lost 13 bases, V lost 8 bases, and 11 bases had no gene match. The CDR3 spans 12 residues. The CDR3, as DNA: TGTGCCATCGGCACTAGCGGGATGGCGGTTTACTTC. This translates into CAIGTSGMAVYF.

Many counts were recorded for this clonotype. The chain joins TRBV6-2 or TRBV6-3 to TRBJ2-7; 8 bases align to TRBD2. The CDR3 length is 15 residues. V gave up 7 bases and J gave up 0 bases; unmatched junction bases: 8. Germline CDR1 reads MNHEY; CDR2 reads SVGEGT. The CDR3 DNA reads as TGTGCCAGCAATCCTACTAGCGGACCCTCCTACGAGCAGTACTTC. The encoded protein is CASNPTSGPSYEQYF.

This clonotype was recorded a few times. This rearrangement joins TRBV7-2 to TRBJ2-7; 9 bases align to TRBD2. Germline V gives CDR1 SGHTA, CDR2 FQGNSA. V shed 3 bases and J 6 bases; nucleotides not matched to a gene: 9. This CDR3 region has 15 residues. The CDR3, as DNA: TGTGCCAGCAGCTTGGTTAGCGGGAGCACGGTCGAGCAGTACTTC. Its translation is CASSLVSGSTVEQYF.